This entry is about one T cell receptor beta chain. Its target is not known. This entry is derived from a study of T cells expressing NK-cell markers. Turning to the study itself: Sequencing of TCR beta repertoires drew on sorted CD3+CD56+NKG2C+, CD3+CD56+NKG2C- and CD3+CD56-NKG2C+ T cells.

Broader study findings: No clear determination of HCMV specificity was made for expanded NKG2C+ T cell clones. The share of CD8+ T cells held by dominant NKG2C+ clonotypes was roughly 1.0-7.5% in over 5 donors.

Production of TCR beta cDNA relied on 5'RACE template switching with UMIs. For each CDR3 protein, TCRdb gives one entry from its re-call of the 5' RACE reads, without DNA. The listing records around 280,000 distinct CDR3 sequences. This CDR3 spans 13 amino acids. Germline V CDR1 and CDR2: MNHEY, SVGEGT. This rearrangement joins TRBV6-2 or TRBV6-3 to TRBJ2-5. What was sequenced was blood T cells: a sorted CD56 or NKG2C T cell subset, CD4+ or CD8+ T cells, or bulk PBMC T cells (not recorded which). This receptor was taken from a man between 18 and 29 years old in good health. This CDR3 reads CASSRGSQETQYF.